This T cell receptor beta chain was sequenced in a study of T cell repertoires in cytomegalovirus infection. The study, taken as a whole, reports: HLA-C-restricted CMV clonotypes gave the most frequent clonotype in two of eight donors.

TCRdb reprocessed the reads via MiXCR and lists one record per CDR3 protein. The sample has fewer than 350,000 distinct CDR3 sequences, over 7.5% seen once. This clonotype was recorded many times. The antigen is not known. Trimming removed 5 bases at V and 0 bases at J, with 14 bases between. The germline V gene has CDR1 SEHNR and CDR2 FQNEAQ (reference sequence). This CDR3 contains 15 residues. This receptor was taken from a human donor in good health (CMV status not recorded). Some clones in this sample may be carry-over from other donors' samples. Sequenced input: PBMCs. The chain is built from TRBV7-9 and TRBJ2-7; TRBD1 or TRBD2 may be the D gene (5 bases each). The CDR3 DNA reads TGTGCCAGCAGCGGTCGGGACGTCGCCTCCTACGAGCAGTACTTC. It translates to CASSGRDVASYEQYF.